This T cell receptor beta chain emerged from a study of blood T cell repertoires in COVID-19 (dated by TCRdb to between 2020 and 2021). Background on the whole study: The collaborator samples originated in the United States, Italy and Spain and spanned the acute and convalescent phases of COVID-19. Where available, HLA class I and class II types were taken from metadata supplied by the sample provider and were not determined by assay-based typing. The sample metadata nearly always contained a de-identified subject ID, COVID-19 status, age in years and sex. The samples were drawn from two sources: the first 160 participants of the ongoing ImmuneRACE study, and over 1,000 subjects contributed by 6 global collaborators. The repertoires were released in a freely available public database meant as a resource for research on the immune response to SARS-CoV-2. The prospective study material was composed of cDNA or gDNA derived from T cells, B-cell-depleted T cells, or PBMCs. The dataset comprised deeply sampled blood TCRbeta repertoires from subjects exposed to, actively infected with, or recovered from COVID-19.

Notes on this clone: The target of this receptor is not known. No quality values exist for individual bases; no much larger clone is one base distant.

At the junction V is shortened by 5 bases and J by 8 bases, with 10 bases in between. The CDR3, from cysteine to phenylalanine, totals 12 residues. Only CDR3 DNA remains: 36 bases, in frame from the first base. Per the germline V gene, SGHVS is the CDR1 and FQNEAQ is the CDR2. TCRbeta CDR3 regions were amplified from genomic DNA by means of the immunoSEQ Assay, a bias-controlled multiplex PCR. The source study handled its data this way. Nucleated cell counts per sample were estimated from amplification of reference gene primers within the assay. To quantify the absolute abundance of each unique TCRbeta CDR3 rearrangement, sequence reads were collapsed and filtered. Productive Simpson clonality was computed per sample as the square root of Simpson's diversity index over productive rearrangements. The source is immuneACCESS, and TCRdb retained only in-frame sequences with V and J called. Part of the clones is not carried over; for the studies checked, unresolved V genes explain less than half of this, and the remainder is unexplained. That table gives V, J and clone size, and the DNA gave D and trimming. The sample table records approximately 380,000 clones; just over 90% of these occur just once. Over 0.7% of the sample comes from the top ten.

The research as a whole found: How much clinical and demographic metadata was included differed by source and by participant, and the metadata was provided uncurated.

Enrolling through a virtual design, the prospective study's participants ranged in age from roughly 18 to 90 years and lived across 24 United States geographic areas. To assign participants to cohorts, the prospective study relied on clinical history that participants themselves reported in a screening survey and a study questionnaire. A participant counted as exposed if, within 2 weeks of entering the study, that participant had been in contact with someone who had a PCR-confirmed or clinician-diagnosed COVID-19 case. Mobile phlebotomists in the prospective study collected whole blood, serum and a nasopharyngeal or oropharyngeal swab from every participant. Over a roughly two-month period, participants in the prospective study had the option of providing additional blood draws and questionnaires. Prospective study blood samples were shipped either frozen or at room temperature before DNA extraction.

In this chain, TRBV7-8 is recombined with TRBJ2-1, with TRBD1 as a weak D call on 5 bases. The specimen sequenced was PBMCs or T cells enriched from blood (not recorded which). The TCR sequence derives from a woman between 40 and 50 years old who had been exposed to COVID-19. The DNA sequence reads TGTGCCAGCAGCCCCCTAGGGGATGAGCAGTTCTTC. Translated, it reads CASSPLGDEQFF.